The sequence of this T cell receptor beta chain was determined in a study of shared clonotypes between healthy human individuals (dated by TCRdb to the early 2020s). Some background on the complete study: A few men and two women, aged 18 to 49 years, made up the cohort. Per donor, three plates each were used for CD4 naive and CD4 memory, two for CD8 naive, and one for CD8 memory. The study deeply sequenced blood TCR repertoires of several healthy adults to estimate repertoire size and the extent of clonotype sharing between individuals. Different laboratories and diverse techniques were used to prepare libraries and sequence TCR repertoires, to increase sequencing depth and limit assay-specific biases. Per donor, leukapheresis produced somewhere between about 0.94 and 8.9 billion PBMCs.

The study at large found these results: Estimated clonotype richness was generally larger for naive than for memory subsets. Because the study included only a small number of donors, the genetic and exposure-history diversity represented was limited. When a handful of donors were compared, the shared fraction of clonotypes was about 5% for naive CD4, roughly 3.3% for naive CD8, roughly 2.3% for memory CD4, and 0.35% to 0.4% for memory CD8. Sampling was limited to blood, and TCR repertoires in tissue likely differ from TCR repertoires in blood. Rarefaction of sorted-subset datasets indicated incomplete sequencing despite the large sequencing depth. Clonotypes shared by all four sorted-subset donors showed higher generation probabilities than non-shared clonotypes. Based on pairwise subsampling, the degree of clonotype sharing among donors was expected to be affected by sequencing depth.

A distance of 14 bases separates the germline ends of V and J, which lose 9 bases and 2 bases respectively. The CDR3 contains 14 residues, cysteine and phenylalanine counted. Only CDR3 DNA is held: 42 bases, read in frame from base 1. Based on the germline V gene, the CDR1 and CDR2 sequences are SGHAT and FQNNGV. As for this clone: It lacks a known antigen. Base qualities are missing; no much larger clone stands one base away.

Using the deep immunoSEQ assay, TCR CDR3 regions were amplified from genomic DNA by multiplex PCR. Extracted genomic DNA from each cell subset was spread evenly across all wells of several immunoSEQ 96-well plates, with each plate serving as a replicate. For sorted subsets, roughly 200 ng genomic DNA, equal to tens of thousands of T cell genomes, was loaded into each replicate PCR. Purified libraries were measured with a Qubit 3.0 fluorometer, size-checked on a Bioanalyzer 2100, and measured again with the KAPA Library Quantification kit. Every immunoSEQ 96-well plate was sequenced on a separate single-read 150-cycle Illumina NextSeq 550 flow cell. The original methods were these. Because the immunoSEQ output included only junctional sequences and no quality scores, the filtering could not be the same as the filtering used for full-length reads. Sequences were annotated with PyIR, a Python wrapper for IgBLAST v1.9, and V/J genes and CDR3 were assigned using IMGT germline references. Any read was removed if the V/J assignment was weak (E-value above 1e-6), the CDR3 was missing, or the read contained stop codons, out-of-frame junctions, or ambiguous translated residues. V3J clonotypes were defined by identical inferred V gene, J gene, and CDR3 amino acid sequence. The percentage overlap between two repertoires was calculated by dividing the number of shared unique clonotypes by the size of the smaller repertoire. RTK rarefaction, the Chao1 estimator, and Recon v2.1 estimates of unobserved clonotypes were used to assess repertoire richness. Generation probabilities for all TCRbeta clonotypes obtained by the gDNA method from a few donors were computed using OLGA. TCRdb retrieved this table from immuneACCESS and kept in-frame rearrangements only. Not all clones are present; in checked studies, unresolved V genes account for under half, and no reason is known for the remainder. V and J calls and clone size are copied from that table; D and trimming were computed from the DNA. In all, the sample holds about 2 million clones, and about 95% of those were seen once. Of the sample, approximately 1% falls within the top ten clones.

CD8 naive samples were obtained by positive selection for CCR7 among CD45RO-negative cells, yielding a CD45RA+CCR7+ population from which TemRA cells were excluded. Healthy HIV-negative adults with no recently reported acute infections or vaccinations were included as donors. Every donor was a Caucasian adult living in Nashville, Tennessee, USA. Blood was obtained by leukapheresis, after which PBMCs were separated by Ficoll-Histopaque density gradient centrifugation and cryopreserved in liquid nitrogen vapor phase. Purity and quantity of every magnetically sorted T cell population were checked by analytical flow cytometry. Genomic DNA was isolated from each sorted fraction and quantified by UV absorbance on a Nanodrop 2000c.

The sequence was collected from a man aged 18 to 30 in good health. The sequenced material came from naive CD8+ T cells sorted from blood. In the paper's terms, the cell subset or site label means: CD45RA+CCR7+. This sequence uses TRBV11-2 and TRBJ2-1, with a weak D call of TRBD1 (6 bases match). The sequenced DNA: TGTGCCAGTAGTTGGCAGGGGACCTACAATGAGCAGTTCTTC. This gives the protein CASSWQGTYNEQFF. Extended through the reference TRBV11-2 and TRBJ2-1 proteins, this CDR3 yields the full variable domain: EAGVAQSPRYKIIEKRQSVAFWCNPISGHATLYWYQQILGQGPKLLIQFQNNGVVDDSQLPKDRFSAERLKGVDSTLKIQPAKLEDSAVYLCASSWQGTYNEQFFGPGTRLTVL.